This TCR beta chain was captured by sequencing in a study of shared clonotypes between healthy human individuals (dated by TCRdb to between 2020 and 2021). Context from the whole study: Three men and two women, aged 18 to 49 years, made up the cohort. The study deeply sequenced blood TCR repertoires of about 5 healthy adults to estimate repertoire size and the extent of clonotype sharing between individuals. Libraries were prepared and TCR repertoires were sequenced by different laboratories using diverse techniques, in order to increase sequencing depth and limit assay-specific biases. Between about 0.9 and 10 billion PBMCs per donor were obtained by leukapheresis.

Broad study findings and their caveats: Pairwise subsampling indicated that sequencing depth was expected to affect the degree of clonotype sharing among donors. Sampling was restricted to blood, and TCR repertoires in tissues likely differ from the TCR repertoires found in blood. The genetic and exposure-history diversity represented was limited by the small number of donors.

Using the deep immunoSEQ assay, TCR CDR3 regions were amplified from genomic DNA by multiplex PCR. Extracted genomic DNA from each cell subset was distributed evenly across all wells of several immunoSEQ 96-well plates, and each plate was treated as a replicate. For unsorted PBMC, around 330 ng genomic DNA, equal to tens of thousands of T cell genomes, was loaded into each replicate PCR. Unsorted PBMC genomic DNA was sequenced across ten immunoSEQ deep assay plates. The purified libraries were quantified using a Qubit 3.0 fluorometer, sized with a Bioanalyzer 2100, and then quantified again using the KAPA Library Quantification kit. A separate single-read 150-cycle Illumina NextSeq 550 flow cell was used to sequence each immunoSEQ 96-well plate. The paper's data handling went like this. The immunoSEQ output contained only junctional sequences without quality scores, so filtering could not match that applied to full-length reads. Sequences were annotated with PyIR, a Python wrapper for IgBLAST v1.9, and V/J genes and CDR3 were assigned using IMGT germline references. Reads were filtered out if the reads had weak V/J assignments (E-value above 1e-6), no CDR3, stop codons, out-of-frame junctions, or ambiguous translated residues. V3J clonotypes were defined by identical inferred V gene, J gene, and CDR3 amino acid sequence. To compute the percentage overlap between repertoires, the number of shared unique clonotypes was divided by the size of the smaller repertoire. Three approaches were used to assess repertoire richness: RTK rarefaction, the Chao1 estimator, and Recon v2.1 estimates of unobserved clonotypes. TCRdb limited this immuneACCESS table to in-frame rearrangements with V and J called. A share of clones is missing; checked studies link under half to unresolved V genes, and the rest is unexplained. V, J and clone size reflect that table, while D and trimming were determined from the DNA. Here the sample has around 530,000 clones; roughly 72% occur a single time. The top ten clones comprise around 12% of the sample.

Healthy HIV-negative adults with no recently reported acute infections or vaccinations were included as donors. Every donor was a Caucasian adult residing in Nashville, Tennessee, USA. For unsorted samples, 90 million or so PBMCs were counted and genomic DNA was extracted with the QIAamp DNA Blood Mini kit. Blood was collected by leukapheresis, and PBMCs were isolated by Ficoll-Histopaque density gradient centrifugation and then cryopreserved in liquid nitrogen vapor phase. On this clone: The clone's antigen remains unknown. No qualities accompany the bases; no much larger clone lies one base away.

This TCR came from a woman aged 40 to 55 in good health. Some clones in this sample may be carry-over from other donors' samples. Sequenced sample: PBMCs.

The CDR3 reads CASTVTGVSYEQYF. The DNA sequence is TGTGCCAGCACCGTGACAGGGGTCTCCTACGAGCAGTACTTC. The chain is encoded by TRBV7-2 joined to TRBJ2-7, with 8 bases aligning to TRBD1. The germline V gene yields SGHTA for CDR1 and FQGNSA for CDR2. Relative to germline, V is missing 7 bases and J is missing 0 bases, with 5 bases of the junction outside any gene match. CDR3 length: 14 amino acids, cysteine to phenylalanine. The entry retains the CDR3 DNA only, 42 bases that are in frame from base 1.